The rows below give T cell receptor beta chains drawn from one sample of a study of blood T cell repertoires in COVID-19. Clones were sequenced by immunoSEQ multiplex PCR, and TCRdb holds only the in-frame ones, with some missing. This sample has 200,000 to 250,000 clones, with nearly 90% found just once. The specimen was peripheral blood. The receptors here all came from a woman between 18 and 29 years old who had recovered from COVID-19. Each CDR3 is given with its conserved first and last residue. Fields, in order: CDR3 DNA, CDR3 protein, D gene, V gene, J gene, clone size. The D gene is left open where the match is weak. Clone size is not always given. Where it is, it says once, few, many or a class for expanded clones.

TGTGCCAGCAGCCAAATGGGTTTGGGGGCAGGATGGGCAAATGAGCAGTTCTTC	CASSQMGLGAGWANEQFF	-	TRBV14	TRBJ2-1	-
TGTGCCAGCTCGCAGGAACAGGGGCTGAACACTGAAGCTTTCTTT	CASSQEQGLNTEAFF	TRBD1	TRBV18	TRBJ1-1	-
TGTGCCATCAGCAGAGACTTTGGCGGGGCCGGGAATACTGAAGCTTTCTTT	CAISRDFGGAGNTEAFF	-	TRBV10-3	TRBJ1-1	-
TGTGCCAGCAGCTCGGTGACAGGGGCCCTCAATCAGCCCCAGCATTTT	CASSSVTGALNQPQHF	TRBD1	TRBV7-9	TRBJ1-5	-
TGTGCCAGCAGCCGCGGGCCCTACCTAGGGAATTCACCCCTCCACTTT	CASSRGPYLGNSPLHF	-	TRBV2	TRBJ1-6	-
TGTGCCAGCAGCTCGCGACTAGCGGGAGGCCTACAGTACTTC	CASSSRLAGGLQYF	TRBD2	TRBV7-9	TRBJ2-7	-
TGCAGCGTTGGGAGCTCCTATAATTCACCCCTCCACTTT	CSVGSSYNSPLHF	-	TRBV29-1	TRBJ1-6	few
TGTGCCAGCAGCTTACGACTTGGAGGGCCCCAGCATTTT	CASSLRLGGPQHF	-	TRBV11-2	TRBJ1-5	-
TGCGCCAGCAGCCAAGAATCGGACAGGGGTTACGAGCAGTACTTC	CASSQESDRGYEQYF	TRBD1	TRBV4-3	TRBJ2-7	-
TGTGCCAGCAGTTACCCGGGACAGGGGAAAGGCTACACCTTC	CASSYPGQGKGYTF	TRBD1	TRBV6-6	TRBJ1-2	few
TGCGCCAGCAGCCGACAGGGTCGGGGCGGGGAGCTGTTTTTT	CASSRQGRGGELFF	TRBD1	TRBV4-3	TRBJ2-2	-
TGTGCCAGCAGTTTTTGGCAGGGTGCTGGAAACACCATATATTTT	CASSFWQGAGNTIYF	-	TRBV28	TRBJ1-3	-
TGCGCCAGCAGGGGAGGCTCCTGGGACACTGAAGCTTTCTTT	CASRGGSWDTEAFF	-	TRBV4-3	TRBJ1-1	-
TGTGCCAGCAGCCAAGGGCTAGCGGGGATGGCCTACGAGCAGTACTTC	CASSQGLAGMAYEQYF	TRBD2	TRBV4-2	TRBJ2-7	few
TGTGCCAGCGGCCGCCCGTACGAGCAGTACTTC	CASGRPYEQYF	-	TRBV27	TRBJ2-7	-
TGCGCCAGCAGCCAAGATTACCTAGCGGGAGGTAACAATGAGCAGTTCTTC	CASSQDYLAGGNNEQFF	TRBD2	TRBV4-1	TRBJ2-1	-
TGTGCCTGGAGTGTATCTGGTAGACAGATCTATCAGCCCCAGCATTTT	CAWSVSGRQIYQPQHF	-	TRBV30	TRBJ1-5	-
TGTGCCTGGGACCCCCGCTCGGCAGATACGCAGTATTTT	CAWDPRSADTQYF	-	TRBV30	TRBJ2-3	-
TGTGCCAGCAGCCCGGGTGGCTCCTACGAGCAGTACTTC	CASSPGGSYEQYF	-	TRBV28	TRBJ2-7	-
TGTGCCAGCTCACCGGGACAGGGTTCGAACACTGAAGCTTTCTTT	CASSPGQGSNTEAFF	TRBD1	TRBV18	TRBJ1-1	-
TGTGCCAGCAGCCAAGACAGATTGAACACTGAAGCTTTCTTT	CASSQDRLNTEAFF	-	TRBV3-1/TRBV3-2	TRBJ1-1	-